Listed below are T cell receptor beta chains from one sample, sequenced in a study of blood T cell repertoires in COVID-19. Clones were sequenced by immunoSEQ multiplex PCR, and TCRdb holds only the in-frame ones, with some missing. The top ten clones hold 8% to 9% of a sample with around 100,000 clones, over 75% of them seen once. The sample was peripheral blood. The receptors come from a woman between 70 and 85 years old who had recovered from COVID-19. Each CDR3 is given with its conserved first and last residue.

J gene: TRBJ2-3; V gene: TRBV7-8; CDR3 protein: CASSLRVRGLSGQYF
J gene: TRBJ2-7; V gene: TRBV18; CDR3 protein: CASSPQGQDSPFYEQYF
J gene: TRBJ2-5; V gene: TRBV15; CDR3 protein: CATTRGGRQETQYF
J gene: TRBJ2-7; V gene: TRBV28; CDR3 protein: CASSSPGGSYEQYF
J gene: TRBJ2-5; V gene: TRBV9; CDR3 protein: CASSPGWELGEGTQYF
J gene: TRBJ2-5; V gene: TRBV19; CDR3 protein: CASWTNRAGETQYF
J gene: TRBJ2-2; V gene: TRBV4-3; CDR3 protein: CASSQEKLDRINTGELFF
J gene: TRBJ2-1; V gene: TRBV28; CDR3 protein: CASSSPASGSYNEQFF
J gene: TRBJ1-1; V gene: TRBV11-2; CDR3 protein: CASSLRGTEAFF
J gene: TRBJ1-2; V gene: TRBV4-1; CDR3 protein: CASSQVSQGQTRGYTF
J gene: TRBJ2-5; V gene: TRBV18; CDR3 protein: CASSPRDRETQYF
J gene: TRBJ2-5; V gene: TRBV7-2; CDR3 protein: CASSPRGRLAAYQETQYF
J gene: TRBJ2-7; V gene: TRBV14; CDR3 protein: CASSQESYEQYF
J gene: TRBJ1-1; V gene: TRBV15; CDR3 protein: CATSRDLSGNTEAFF
J gene: TRBJ1-2; V gene: TRBV7-8; CDR3 protein: CASSLGWGETYGYTF
J gene: TRBJ1-5; V gene: TRBV20-1; CDR3 protein: CSASTGDSNQPQHF
J gene: TRBJ2-3; V gene: TRBV5-1; CDR3 protein: CASAPGRSGAEGDTQYF
J gene: TRBJ1-4; V gene: TRBV28; CDR3 protein: CASSETSAREKLFF
J gene: TRBJ2-5; V gene: TRBV6-2/TRBV6-3; CDR3 protein: CASSYSMSGGKETQYF
J gene: TRBJ2-1; V gene: TRBV4-1; CDR3 protein: CASSQEPGLTLIASYNEQFF
J gene: TRBJ2-7; V gene: TRBV27; CDR3 protein: CASARRTSYEQYF
J gene: TRBJ2-7; V gene: TRBV12-3/TRBV12-4; CDR3 protein: CASSWGHEQYF
J gene: TRBJ1-6; V gene: TRBV25-1; CDR3 protein: CASSEGRGNSPLHF
J gene: TRBJ2-5; V gene: TRBV2; CDR3 protein: CASSHRDRVTETQYF
J gene: TRBJ2-1; V gene: TRBV15; CDR3 protein: CATSRAPLTPRAGKSYNEQFF
J gene: TRBJ2-2; V gene: TRBV28; CDR3 protein: CASSRPGEELFF
J gene: TRBJ2-5; V gene: TRBV18; CDR3 protein: CASSPQGQGFEGTQYF
J gene: TRBJ1-4; V gene: TRBV2; CDR3 protein: CASETGTGDEKLFF
J gene: TRBJ2-3; V gene: TRBV28; CDR3 protein: CASSPSGGAPDTQYF
J gene: TRBJ2-3; V gene: TRBV27; CDR3 protein: CASWTGGGTDTQYF
J gene: TRBJ2-7; V gene: TRBV7-9; CDR3 protein: CASSLAGTGAYEQYF
J gene: TRBJ2-5; V gene: TRBV5-1; CDR3 protein: CASSLAAQETQYF
J gene: TRBJ1-6; V gene: TRBV2; CDR3 protein: CASRPHRTGLSPLHF
J gene: TRBJ2-3; V gene: TRBV7-2; CDR3 protein: CASSLDRVPDTQYF
J gene: TRBJ1-1; V gene: TRBV12-3/TRBV12-4; CDR3 protein: CASSLRRNTEAFF
J gene: TRBJ2-3; V gene: TRBV7-2; CDR3 protein: CASSPTVSRDTQYF
J gene: TRBJ2-6; V gene: TRBV19; CDR3 protein: CASSRGTGTTGANVLTF
J gene: TRBJ2-1; V gene: TRBV7-3; CDR3 protein: CASSLTLAGGPVEQFF
J gene: TRBJ1-1; V gene: TRBV6-5; CDR3 protein: CASRGQENTEAFF
J gene: TRBJ1-1; V gene: TRBV2; CDR3 protein: CASSEGGFKMNTEAFF
J gene: TRBJ2-1; V gene: TRBV20-1; CDR3 protein: CSASTLAGAGGNEQFF
J gene: TRBJ1-2; V gene: TRBV28; CDR3 protein: CAAQGTANKYGYTF
J gene: TRBJ2-3; V gene: TRBV6-2/TRBV6-3; CDR3 protein: CASSSRTSPSTDTQYF
J gene: TRBJ2-7; V gene: TRBV6-5; CDR3 protein: CASRSWEGYYEQYF
J gene: TRBJ2-3; V gene: TRBV28; CDR3 protein: CASSPLEGTDTQYF
J gene: TRBJ1-3; V gene: TRBV28; CDR3 protein: CASRLTGGRNTIYF
J gene: TRBJ2-5; V gene: TRBV5-4; CDR3 protein: CASSAPQGAQETQYF
J gene: TRBJ1-6; V gene: TRBV9; CDR3 protein: CASNRQGDSPLHF
J gene: TRBJ2-1; V gene: TRBV28; CDR3 protein: CASNDKPGLAGWDEQFF
J gene: TRBJ1-1; V gene: TRBV18; CDR3 protein: CASSPQLNTEAFF
J gene: TRBJ2-7; V gene: TRBV28; CDR3 protein: CASSPNGGGYEQYF
J gene: TRBJ2-2; V gene: TRBV7-9; CDR3 protein: CASSPPGTGELFF
J gene: TRBJ2-2; V gene: TRBV3-1/TRBV3-2; CDR3 protein: CASSGSERTTGELFF
J gene: TRBJ1-6; V gene: TRBV28; CDR3 protein: CASSLFALPGYNSPLHF